This T cell receptor (beta chain) appears in the sequencing data of a study of monozygotic twins with cystic fibrosis. Overall study context: With about 15 PCR cycles, barcoded libraries came from about 2.9 micrograms of fragmented DNA. Whole-study findings and limits: The repertoire was suggested to be naive-dominated, clonality median 0.0095. Monozygotic CF twins shared more identical nucleotide clonotypes than unrelated patients. In 13 of 16 pairs, V gene usage was closest to the co-twin's.

Worth noting for this clone: Its antigen is unknown.

The CDR3 contains 14 residues. V was cut by 1 base and J by 5 bases, with 12 bases left in between. CDR1 is MNHNS, CDR2 SASEGT, per germline. Generated by immunoSEQ multiplex PCR, the TCRdb table keeps only in-frame clones and is missing some. The sample has tens of thousands of clones; 90% to 95% are singletons. The sequence derives from a boy aged 2 to 10 with cystic fibrosis. The chain is built from TRBV6-1 and TRBJ2-7, with D maybe TRBD2 (5 bases). The specimen was blood. CDR3 region: CASSEDGVTHEQYF. In DNA form, the CDR3 reads TGTGCCAGCAGTGAAGACGGGGTTACCCACGAGCAGTACTTC.